The next 19 T cell receptor beta chains were all read from a single sample in a study of blood T cell repertoires in COVID-19. TCRdb's table, derived via immunoSEQ multiplex PCR, lists solely in-frame clones and lacks some. The data show 200,000 to 250,000 clones, approximately 88% seen once. The sequenced material came from PBMCs or T cells enriched from blood (not recorded which). The origin of the receptors is a woman aged 30 to 39 who had been exposed to COVID-19.

V usage is TRBV5-1 and J usage is TRBJ1-1, with TRBD1 as a possible D gene (5 bases). From germline, CDR1 is SGHRS and CDR2 YFSETQ. The CDR3 covers 14 residues. Trimming pared 4 bases from V and 7 bases from J, leaving 17 bases between. The CDR3 DNA follows: TGCGCCAGCAGCGAGCGCAGGGAAGCGGGTGAAGCTTTCTTT. Translated: CASSERREAGEAFF.

The chain is built from TRBV9 and TRBJ2-5; 7 bases are a match to TRBD2. V lost 1 base to trimming and J lost 5 bases; unmatched junction nucleotides: 11. CDR3 length: 16 residues. CDR1 is SGDLS and CDR2 is YYNGEE in the germline V gene. CDR3 protein: CASSVIAGQGAETQYF. The CDR3 DNA reads TGTGCCAGCAGCGTAATAGCGGGCCAGGGTGCGGAGACCCAGTACTTC.

The chain employs TRBV28 and TRBJ2-6; a weak D match, TRBD2 (5 bases). The CDR3 is 16 amino acids. From germline, CDR1 is MDHEN and CDR2 SYDVKM. V was cut by 4 bases and J by 4 bases, with 14 bases left in between. The chain's CDR3 is CASSSQRGSGANVLTF. In DNA form, the CDR3 reads TGTGCCAGCAGTTCCCAACGGGGATCCGGGGCCAACGTCCTGACTTTC.

The V and J genes are TRBV7-2 and TRBJ1-6, with TRBD1 as a possible D gene (6 bases). V was trimmed by 3 bases and J by 5 bases, leaving 11 bases between them. This CDR3 has 15 amino acids. Germline CDR1 and CDR2: SGHTA and FQGNSA. CDR3 region: CASSFIQGNNSPLHF. CDR3 in DNA: TGTGCCAGCAGCTTCATACAGGGAAATAATTCACCCCTCCACTTT.

The chain links TRBV6-5 to TRBJ2-2; TRBD2 matches at 10 bases. This CDR3 region has 16 residues. The V gene's germline CDR1 is MNHEY and CDR2 SVGAGI. V was clipped by 2 bases and J by 4 bases; unmatched bases: 4. The CDR3 bases are TGTGCCAGCAGTTACCGGACTAGCGGAGGCACCGGGGAGCTGTTTTTT. It specifies CASSYRTSGGTGELFF.

This clone was detected once. The identical CDR3 is also encoded by other nucleotide sequences in the sample. The chain employs TRBV2 and TRBJ2-7, with 14 bases fitting TRBD2. Germline V CDR1 and CDR2: SNHLY, FYNNEI. The CDR3 length is 14 residues. J gave up 7 bases and V 4 bases, and 3 bases lay outside the gene matches. CDR3 DNA: TGTGCCAGCAGTGGACTAGCGGGAGGGGGTGAGCAGTACTTC. This sequence encodes CASSGLAGGGEQYF. Filled out from reference TRBV2 and TRBJ2-7, the complete variable domain reads EPEVTQTPSHQVTQMGQEVILRCVPISNHLYFYWYRQILGQKVEFLVSFYNNEISEKSEIFDDQFSVERPDGSNFTLKIRSTKLEDSAMYFCASSGLAGGGEQYFGPGTRLTVT.

The rearrangement links TRBV6-5 to TRBJ1-2; TRBD1 matches 9 bases. The CDR3 has 15 amino acids. The germline V gene has CDR1 MNHEY and CDR2 SVGAGI. Germline trimming cut 2 bases from V and 8 bases from J; bases unmatched to any gene: 9. CDR3 DNA: TGTGCCAGCAGTTACGTCGACAGGGGGTTCGAAGGCTACACCTTC. It encodes CASSYVDRGFEGYTF.

A few counts support this clone. The chain uses TRBV30 and TRBJ1-2; TRBD1 matches at 8 bases. The CDR3 is 16 residues long. Per germline, CDR1 GTSNPN and CDR2 SVGIG (reference sequence). With V trimmed by 2 bases and J by 2 bases, 10 bases remained unmatched. CDR3 DNA sequence: TGTGCCTGGAGTTTGCAGGGACAGGAACCAAACTATGGCTACACCTTC. It yields the protein CAWSLQGQEPNYGYTF.

V is TRBV5-1 and J is TRBJ2-1, with 13 bases aligning to TRBD2. The CDR3 has 16 amino acids. Trimming took 10 bases from V and 6 from J; bases not matched to a gene: 13. Germline CDR1 and CDR2: SGHRS and YFSETQ. The CDR3, as DNA: TGCGCCTGCGCCAGGACTAGCGGGAGTCAAGGCAATGAGCAGTTCTTC. This translates into CACARTSGSQGNEQFF.

The rearrangement links TRBV6-1 to TRBJ2-7, with TRBD1 matching over 9 bases. CDR3 length equals 15 residues. The V segment lost 3 bases and the J segment 2 bases; nucleotides outside the gene matches: 5. Germline loops: CDR1 MNHNS, CDR2 SASEGT. The CDR3 region is CASSDRDRETYEQYF. The CDR3 DNA follows: TGTGCCAGCAGTGATAGGGACAGGGAAACCTACGAGCAGTACTTC.

The chain has TRBV10-3 and TRBJ2-3; 12 bases agree with TRBD2. CDR1 is ENHRY, CDR2 SYGVKD, per germline. The CDR3 has 14 residues. With 10 bases clipped from V and 6 bases from J, the junction kept 8 bases outside the gene matches. The CDR3 protein is CATASGRASDTQYF. The CDR3 DNA reads as TGTGCCACCGCTAGCGGGAGGGCTTCGGATACGCAGTATTTT.

The rearrangement uses TRBV28 and TRBJ1-6; TRBD1 might be the D (5 bases). Looked up from germline, CDR1 is MDHEN and CDR2 is SYDVKM. Trimming took off 6 bases at V and 9 bases at J, with 15 bases between the two ends. The CDR3 extends over 14 amino acids. CDR3 bases: TGTGCCAGCAGCCGGGACGGGGGAGTTTCACCCCTCCACTTT. Amino acid sequence: CASSRDGGVSPLHF. Looking up the rest from reference TRBV28 and TRBJ1-6 gives the full variable domain: DVKVTQSSRYLVKRTGEKVFLECVQDMDHENMFWYRQDPGLGLRLIYFSYDVKMKEKGDIPEGYSVSREKKERFSLILESASTNQTSMYLCASSRDGGVSPLHFGNGTRLTVT.

This chain links TRBV5-4 with TRBJ2-7; 11 positions match TRBD1. CDR1 is SGHNT and CDR2 is YYREEE in the germline V gene (reference sequence). CDR3 size: 15 residues. V was clipped by 4 bases and J by 0 bases; unmatched bases: 3. This CDR3 reads CASSGGQGVSYEQYF. The CDR3 nucleotides are TGTGCCAGCAGCGGGGGACAGGGGGTCTCCTACGAGCAGTACTTC.

This clone was detected only a few times. The chain has TRBV15 and TRBJ2-2; D remains unclear. Trimming removed 0 bases at V and 9 bases at J, with 11 bases between. The CDR3 extends over 14 amino acids. The germline V gene encodes CDR1 LNHNV and CDR2 YYDKDF (reference sequence). CDR3 DNA sequence: TGTGCCACCAGCAGAGATGGTGGTAGCAGGGAGCTGTTTTTT. Its translation: CATSRDGGSRELFF.

J is TRBJ2-1 and V is TRBV2; no clear D. CDR1 and CDR2 (germline): SNHLY, FYNNEI. This CDR3 region has 11 residues. Trimming shortened V by 8 bases and J by 5 bases, and 7 bases separated the two germline ends. The CDR3 reads CASSVDNEQFF. In DNA, the CDR3 is TGTGCCAGCTCGGTGGACAATGAGCAGTTCTTC.

The chain is built from TRBV2 and TRBJ1-5; the D gene is possibly TRBD1 (6 bases). The length of the CDR3 is 13 residues. V lost 4 bases and J lost 4, with 8 bases in between. Germline V CDR1 and CDR2: SNHLY, FYNNEI. In nucleotides, the CDR3 is TGTGCCAGCAGTGTGACAGGAAATCAGCCCCAGCATTTT. Translated, it gives CASSVTGNQPQHF.

Many counts were recorded for this clone. The V call is TRBV5-6, the J call TRBJ2-7; maybe TRBD1 (6 bases). V was trimmed by 4 bases and J by 2 bases, leaving 13 bases between them. The CDR3 is 14 residues long. Germline V gives CDR1 SGHDT, CDR2 YYEEEE. CDR3 amino acids: CASSNLQGTYEQYF. The CDR3 DNA sequence: TGTGCCAGCAGCAACTTACAGGGAACCTACGAGCAGTACTTC.

Only one count was recorded for this clone. The V call is TRBV28, the J call TRBJ1-5; 7 positions agree with TRBD1. Germline V CDR1 and CDR2: MDHEN, SYDVKM. The V and J ends lost 4 bases and 4 bases, in that order; junction bases with no gene match: 4. This CDR3 is built from 14 residues. The chain's CDR3 is CASSYHRGNQPQHF. CDR3 sequence (DNA): TGTGCCAGCAGTTATCACAGGGGTAATCAGCCCCAGCATTTT.

With respect to this clone: Relative to the germline gene, one junction end is altered; a read error may explain this. This rearrangement joins TRBV12-3 or TRBV12-4 to TRBJ1-2, with unresolved D. This CDR3 is 9 amino acids long. As DNA, the CDR3 is TGTGCCAGCAGTTTACGGGATCACTTC. The encoded protein is CASSLRDHF.